Shown below are 30 T cell receptor beta chains from a single sample sequenced in a study of follicular helper T cells after annual influenza vaccination. The time point denotes: 2014-2015 season, 7 days after vaccination. TCRdb keeps only in-frame clones here, not all; method: immunoSEQ multiplex PCR. The table lists 12,000 to 15,000 clones, roughly 84% of them singletons. This specimen was CXCR5+ CD38- circulating T follicular helper cells from blood, taken 7 days after influenza vaccination. Subset reported: circulating Tfh, non-naive CD4+CXCR5+PD-1+ (ICOS+CD38+ or ICOS-CD38-). Receptors originate from an adult who received the influenza vaccine.

The V call is TRBV6-1, the J call TRBJ2-5; TRBD1 matches at 7 bases. The DNA end favors TRBJ2-7, so the J call may be wrong. The germline gives CDR1 MNHNS, CDR2 SASEGT. CDR3 length equals 14 residues. This CDR3 reads CAVQGTVSVHEQYF. CDR3 sequence (DNA): TGTGCCGTCCAGGGGACAGTCTCAGTCCACGAGCAGTACTTC.

The chain recombines TRBV5-1 with TRBJ1-5; perhaps TRBD1 as D (5 bases). The germline CDR1 and CDR2 sequences are SGHRS and YFSETQ. The CDR3 totals 14 residues. Trimming shortened V by 5 bases and J by 5 bases, and 14 bases separated the two germline ends. In DNA, the CDR3 is TGCGCCAGCAGTGCGTGGGGGGGTGATCAGCCCCAGCATTTT. It is translated as CASSAWGGDQPQHF. Together with reference TRBV5-1 and TRBJ1-5, the CDR3 gives the full variable domain: KAGVTQTPRYLIKTRGQQVTLSCSPISGHRSVSWYQQTPGQGLQFLFEYFSETQRNKGNFPGRFSGRQFSNSRSEMNVSTLELGDSALYLCASSAWGGDQPQHFGDGTRLSIL.

The chain employs TRBV7-2 and TRBJ2-1; 8 bases fit TRBD2. Trimming cost V 5 bases and J 2 bases; bases outside gene matches: 11. The CDR3 is made up of 17 amino acids. Per germline, CDR1 SGHTA and CDR2 FQGNSA. The CDR3 coding sequence is TGTGCCAGCAGCCACGACCTACTAGCGGCCCCCTACAATGAGCAGTTCTTC. It yields the protein CASSHDLLAAPYNEQFF.

The count of this clone is one. The genes are TRBV30 and TRBJ2-1; tentatively, D is TRBD1 (5 bases). The CDR3 has 11 residues. Between the trimmed V and J ends, which lost 5 bases and 8 bases, there was a span of 10 bases. CDR1 and CDR2 (germline): GTSNPN, SVGIG (reference sequence). The CDR3 sequence is CAWGALDEQFF. The CDR3 bases are TGTGCCTGGGGGGCCTTGGATGAGCAGTTCTTC.

V gene TRBV7-2 combines with J gene TRBJ2-2, with 7 nucleotides matching TRBD2. The J segment lost 4 bases and the V segment lost 3 bases, leaving 2 bases of the junction unmatched. Germline values: CDR1 SGHTA, CDR2 FQGNSA. This CDR3 is 14 amino acids long. CDR3 sequence reads: CASSFSGSTGELFF. CDR3 DNA: TGTGCCAGCAGCTTTAGCGGGTCCACCGGGGAGCTGTTTTTT.

This rearrangement joins TRBV2 to TRBJ2-7, with D tentatively TRBD1 (6 bases). Trimming shortened V by 7 bases and J by 5 bases, and 12 bases separated the two germline ends. Germline values: CDR1 SNHLY, CDR2 FYNNEI. This CDR3 is built from 12 residues. The CDR3 coding sequence is TGTGCCAGCAAGTTTGAGGGGGACGAGCAGTACTTC. Translation: CASKFEGDEQYF.

The rearrangement joins TRBV28 to TRBJ2-7, with 7 bases fitting TRBD2. This CDR3 has 13 amino acids. Germline V lookup: CDR1 MDHEN, CDR2 SYDVKM. The junction had 12 bases not matched to a gene; V was cut back by 7 bases and J by 9 bases. CDR3 sequence reads: CASNVPGGLRQYF. The DNA for the CDR3 is TGTGCCAGCAATGTCCCTGGGGGACTAAGGCAGTACTTC.

The chain employs TRBV30 and TRBJ2-2; 9 bases match TRBD1. Germline V gene data show CDR1 as GTSNPN and CDR2 as SVGIG (reference sequence). This CDR3 is 15 amino acids long. The J segment lost 4 bases and the V segment lost 5 bases, leaving 8 bases of the junction unmatched. The CDR3 DNA is TGTGCCTGGGGGACAGGGAGGTTCGGCACCGGGGAGCTGTTTTTT. This encodes CAWGTGRFGTGELFF.

The genes are TRBV6-4 and TRBJ1-2, with 8 positions matching TRBD1. Unmatched junction bases numbered 6, after V lost 4 bases and J lost 8 bases. The CDR3 is made up of 13 amino acids. Germline assignment: CDR1 MRHNA and CDR2 SNTAGT. This CDR3 is CASSVRQGMGYTF. CDR3 nucleotides: TGTGCCAGCAGTGTCAGACAGGGGATGGGCTACACCTTC.

V gene TRBV10-3 combines with J gene TRBJ1-3; TRBD1 aligns across 8 bases. Germline CDR1 reads ENHRY; CDR2 reads SYGVKD. This CDR3 contains 14 residues. The V gene end was trimmed by 6 bases and the J gene end by 2 bases; junction bases not matched to a gene: 3. CDR3: CAIRGQAAGNTIYF. The CDR3 coding sequence is TGTGCCATCAGGGGACAGGCTGCTGGAAACACCATATATTTT.

This clone came up once. J is TRBJ1-2 and V is TRBV29-1; D not resolved. Germline loops: CDR1 SQVTM, CDR2 ANQGSEA. There are 11 residues in the CDR3. Deletions cut 3 bases from V and 6 bases from J, with 8 bases between. The CDR3 spells CSVEVRDGYTF. The CDR3 DNA reads TGCAGCGTTGAGGTCCGGGATGGCTACACCTTC.

The chain's CDR3 is CASRLGGLNTEAFF. In DNA, the CDR3 is TGTGCCAGCCGATTAGGGGGTCTGAACACTGAAGCTTTCTTT. The chain combines TRBV28 with TRBJ1-1; the D gene is possibly TRBD1 (6 bases). V gave up 8 bases and J gave up 0 bases, with 13 bases separating them. The V gene's germline CDR1 is MDHEN and CDR2 SYDVKM. The CDR3 is 14 amino acids.

A single count supports this clone. V usage is TRBV5-4 and J usage is TRBJ2-7; 7 bases agree with TRBD2. V lost 0 bases, J lost 1 base, and 4 bases stayed unmatched. This CDR3 contains 15 residues. Per germline, CDR1 SGHNT and CDR2 YYREEE (reference sequence). Here the CDR3 DNA reads TGTGCCAGCAGCTTGGGCGGGAGTGGGTCCTACGAGCAGTACTTC. This translates into CASSLGGSGSYEQYF.

The gene calls are TRBV9 and TRBJ2-3; 8 nucleotides line up with TRBD2. V shed 0 bases and J 1 base; nucleotides not matched to a gene: 10. Germline CDR1 SGDLS, CDR2 YYNGEE. CDR3 length: 18 residues. The CDR3 sequence: CASSVAPGGGFRTDTQYF. Here the CDR3 DNA reads TGTGCCAGCAGCGTAGCGCCCGGGGGGGGCTTTCGCACAGATACGCAGTATTTT.

The chain couples TRBV18 to TRBJ1-1; 8 bases align to TRBD1. CDR3 size: 15 residues. CDR1 is KGHSH, CDR2 LQKENI, per germline. With 5 bases clipped from V and 4 bases from J, the junction kept 9 bases outside the gene matches. DNA of the CDR3: TGTGCCAGCTCATACCAGACAGGGGTGGGCACTGAAGCTTTCTTT. It yields the protein CASSYQTGVGTEAFF.

The chain uses TRBV2 and TRBJ1-2; 8 bases are shared with TRBD1. Germline CDR1 SNHLY, CDR2 FYNNEI. This CDR3 spans 13 amino acids. After removal of 6 bases from V and 6 bases from J, the junction contained 6 bases not matched to a gene. CDR3 sequence reads: CASSRQGWHGYTF. The CDR3 region has the DNA TGTGCCAGCAGCCGACAGGGGTGGCATGGCTACACCTTC. The full variable domain, with the rest looked up from reference TRBV2 and TRBJ1-2, is EPEVTQTPSHQVTQMGQEVILRCVPISNHLYFYWYRQILGQKVEFLVSFYNNEISEKSEIFDDQFSVERPDGSNFTLKIRSTKLEDSAMYFCASSRQGWHGYTFGSGTRLTVV.

The J gene is TRBJ1-1, the V gene TRBV18; no clear D gene. Germline V CDR1 and CDR2: KGHSH, LQKENI. This CDR3 spans 15 amino acids. V gave up 7 bases and J gave up 0 bases, with 15 bases separating them. CDR3 DNA sequence: TGTGCCAGCTACCCCCAGGCGGGGTTGAACACTGAAGCTTTCTTT. It translates to CASYPQAGLNTEAFF.

Worth noting for this clone: Different DNA sequences within this sample yield the same CDR3. This chain joins TRBV7-2 and TRBJ1-3; D uncertain. This CDR3 has 17 residues. The germline CDR1 and CDR2 sequences are SGHTA and FQGNSA. V was cut by 5 bases and J by 0 bases, with 17 bases left in between. The CDR3 reads CASSDRSGVGSGNTIYF. The CDR3, as DNA: TGTGCCAGCAGCGATCGGTCGGGTGTGGGCTCTGGAAACACCATATATTTT.

The J gene is TRBJ2-1, the V gene TRBV5-1, with 12 bases lining up with TRBD1. The CDR3 runs to 15 residues. V shed 3 bases and J 8 bases; nucleotides not matched to a gene: 6. Germline V gives CDR1 SGHRS, CDR2 YFSETQ. For the CDR3, the DNA is TGCGCCAGCAGCTCCCGGGACAGGGGGCGAGATGAGCAGTTCTTC. Encoded protein: CASSSRDRGRDEQFF.

This rearrangement joins TRBV6-5 to TRBJ1-1, with D possibly matching TRBD1 (5 bases). Deletions cut 10 bases from V and 5 bases from J, with 17 bases between. The CDR3 is 13 residues long. Per the germline V gene, CDR1 is MNHEY and CDR2 is SVGAGI. CDR3: CATIGGARTEAFF. The CDR3 DNA follows: TGTGCCACCATCGGTGGGGCACGGACTGAAGCTTTCTTT.

J is TRBJ2-7 and V is TRBV19; a weak D match, TRBD1 (5 bases). Germline lookup yields CDR1 LNHDA and CDR2 SQIVND (reference sequence). The CDR3 covers 15 residues. The germline V and J ends were trimmed by 0 bases and 6 bases, with 15 bases remaining between them. The CDR3, as DNA: TGTGCCAGTAGTATAGATCAAGGGGTAGGGTTCGAGCAGTACTTC. Its translation is CASSIDQGVGFEQYF.

The rearrangement links TRBV6-1 to TRBJ1-1; D is unclear. Germline loops: CDR1 MNHNS, CDR2 SASEGT. The CDR3 covers 14 residues. V was pared by 6 bases and J by 7 bases, with 18 bases between. CDR3 coding DNA: TGTGCCAGCAGGGCGAGGTCTAGAGTCCTTGAAGCTTTCTTT. It translates to CASRARSRVLEAFF.

In its sample, this clone was seen a few times. The chain links TRBV19 to TRBJ1-4; D is uncertain. Germline CDR1 reads LNHDA; CDR2 reads SQIVND (reference sequence). V was cut by 0 bases and J by 10 bases, with 3 bases left in between. This CDR3 is built from 11 residues. The DNA of the CDR3 is TGTGCCAGTAGTATAGATCGAAAACTGTTTTTT. Its protein product is CASSIDRKLFF.

The chain combines TRBV28 with TRBJ2-7; D is uncertain. The V end was cut by 6 bases, the J end by 0 bases, with 3 bases between. The CDR3 has 11 residues. Germline values: CDR1 MDHEN, CDR2 SYDVKM. The CDR3 sequence is CASSNSYEQYF. In nucleotides, the CDR3 is TGTGCCAGCAGCAACTCCTACGAGCAGTACTTC.

The chain has TRBV5-4 and TRBJ1-1; D is perhaps TRBD1 (5 bases). V was trimmed by 4 bases and J by 1 base, leaving 11 bases between them. Germline V gene data show CDR1 as SGHNT and CDR2 as YYREEE (reference sequence). The CDR3 is 14 amino acids. This CDR3 is CASSVGHQNTEAFF. The DNA for the CDR3 is TGTGCCAGCAGCGTAGGACACCAGAACACTGAAGCTTTCTTT.

This chain connects TRBV5-1 to TRBJ2-1; D remains unclear. The CDR3 length is 12 residues. Trimming took off 0 bases at V and 9 bases at J, with 7 bases between the two ends. Looked up from germline, CDR1 is SGHRS and CDR2 is YFSETQ. This CDR3 reads CASSLGLSEQFF. As DNA, the CDR3 is TGCGCCAGCAGCTTGGGACTGAGTGAGCAGTTCTTC.

J is TRBJ2-5 and V is TRBV5-4; D is possibly TRBD1 (5 bases). There are 14 residues in the CDR3. Germline V gene lookup returns CDR1 SGHNT and CDR2 YYREEE (reference sequence). V gave up 3 bases and J gave up 1 base, with 10 bases separating them. CDR3 region: CASSSAQGQETQYF. DNA of the CDR3: TGTGCCAGCAGCTCCGCCCAGGGCCAAGAGACCCAGTACTTC.

The chain joins TRBV28 to TRBJ1-1, with D unclear. Between the trimmed V and J ends, which lost 7 bases and 3 bases, there was a span of 12 bases. The CDR3 covers 13 residues. Per the germline V gene, CDR1 is MDHEN and CDR2 is SYDVKM. Written as DNA, the CDR3 is TGTGCCAGCACCCTCCGGGTGGACACTGAAGCTTTCTTT. Protein product: CASTLRVDTEAFF.

V is TRBV18 and J is TRBJ2-5, with 9 bases fitting TRBD1. TRBJ2-7 explains the end of the DNA better; the J call may be wrong. Germline lookup yields CDR1 KGHSH and CDR2 LQKENI. The CDR3 is 14 residues long. The CDR3 nucleotides read TGTGCCAGCTCACCCGGGACAGGGAGCTACGAGCAGTACTTC. Protein sequence: CASSPGTGSYEQYF.

This chain connects TRBV30 to TRBJ2-3; a possible D gene is TRBD2 (7 bases). This CDR3 comprises 14 residues. CDR1 and CDR2 from the germline V gene are GTSNPN and SVGIG (reference sequence). The germline V and J ends were trimmed by 0 bases and 3 bases, with 10 bases remaining between them. CDR3 bases: TGTGCCTGGAGTGTTAGGGGGGGGACAGATACGCAGTATTTT. Its translation is CAWSVRGGTDTQYF.